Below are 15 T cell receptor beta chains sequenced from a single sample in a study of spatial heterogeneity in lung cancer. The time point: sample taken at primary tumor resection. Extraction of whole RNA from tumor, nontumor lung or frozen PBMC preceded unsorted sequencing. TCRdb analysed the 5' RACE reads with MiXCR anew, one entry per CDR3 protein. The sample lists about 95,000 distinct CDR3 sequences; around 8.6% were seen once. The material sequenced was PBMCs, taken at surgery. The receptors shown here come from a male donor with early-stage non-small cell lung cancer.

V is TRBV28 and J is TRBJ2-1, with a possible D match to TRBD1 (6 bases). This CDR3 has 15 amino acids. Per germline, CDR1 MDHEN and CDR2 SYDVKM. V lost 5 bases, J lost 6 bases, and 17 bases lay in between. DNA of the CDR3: TGTGCCAGCAGTACAGGACCCTACAGGGCCAATGAGCAGTTCTTC. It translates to CASSTGPYRANEQFF.

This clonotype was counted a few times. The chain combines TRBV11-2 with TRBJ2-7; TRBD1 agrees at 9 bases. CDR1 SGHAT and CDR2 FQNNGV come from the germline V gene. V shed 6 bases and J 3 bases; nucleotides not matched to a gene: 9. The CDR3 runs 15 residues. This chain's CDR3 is CASSFAGTGNYEQYF. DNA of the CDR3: TGTGCCAGCAGTTTCGCCGGGACAGGGAACTACGAGCAGTACTTC.

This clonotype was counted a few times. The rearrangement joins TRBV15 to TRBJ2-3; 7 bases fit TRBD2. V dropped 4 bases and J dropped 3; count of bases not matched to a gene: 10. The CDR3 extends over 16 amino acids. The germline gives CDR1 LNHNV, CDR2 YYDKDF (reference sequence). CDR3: CATSTLDGGGTDTQYF. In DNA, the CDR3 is TGTGCCACCAGCACGTTAGATGGCGGGGGAACAGATACGCAGTATTTT.

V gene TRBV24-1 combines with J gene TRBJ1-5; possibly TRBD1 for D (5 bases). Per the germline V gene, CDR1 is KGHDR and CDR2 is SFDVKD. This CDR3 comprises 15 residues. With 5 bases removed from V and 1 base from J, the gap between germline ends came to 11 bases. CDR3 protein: CATSGAGGSNQPQHF. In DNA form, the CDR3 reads TGTGCCACCAGTGGAGCGGGGGGGAGCAATCAGCCCCAGCATTTT.

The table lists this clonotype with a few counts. CDR3 DNA: TGTGCCAGCAGTCCATTCAATAGCGACTCCTACGAGCAGTACTTC. This sequence encodes CASSPFNSDSYEQYF. The V gene is TRBV3-1, the J gene TRBJ2-7; the D gene is possibly TRBD2 (5 bases). V was cut by 6 bases and J by 0 bases, with 15 bases left in between. CDR1 is LGHDT and CDR2 is YNNKEL in the germline V gene (reference sequence). The CDR3 extends over 15 amino acids.

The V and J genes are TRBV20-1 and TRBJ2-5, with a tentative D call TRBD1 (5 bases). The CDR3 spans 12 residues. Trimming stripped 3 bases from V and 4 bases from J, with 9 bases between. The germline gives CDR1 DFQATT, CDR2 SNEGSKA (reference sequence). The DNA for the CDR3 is TGCAGTGCTAGCAGGGCAGGAGAGACCCAGTACTTC. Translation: CSASRAGETQYF.

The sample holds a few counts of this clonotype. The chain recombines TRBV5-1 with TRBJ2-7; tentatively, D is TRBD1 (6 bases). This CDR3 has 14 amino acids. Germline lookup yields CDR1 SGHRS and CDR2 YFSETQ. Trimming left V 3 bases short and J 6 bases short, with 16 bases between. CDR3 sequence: CASSSTPGAREQYF. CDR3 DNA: TGCGCCAGCAGCTCCACTCCAGGGGCGCGCGAGCAGTACTTC.

Written as DNA, the CDR3 is TGTGCCAGCAGCGTCTCAGGGTTTGAGCAGTTCTTC. Its translation: CASSVSGFEQFF. This chain connects TRBV9 to TRBJ2-1; D is perhaps TRBD1 (5 bases). V was clipped by 2 bases and J by 9 bases, with 9 bases between them. The germline V gene encodes CDR1 SGDLS and CDR2 YYNGEE. This CDR3 spans 12 amino acids.

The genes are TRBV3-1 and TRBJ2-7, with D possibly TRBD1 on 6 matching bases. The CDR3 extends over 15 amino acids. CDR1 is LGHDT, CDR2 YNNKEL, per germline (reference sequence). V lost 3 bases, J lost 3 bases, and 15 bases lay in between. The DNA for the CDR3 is TGTGCCAGCAGCCACGTAAACAGGGCGATCTACGAGCAGTACTTC. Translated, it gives CASSHVNRAIYEQYF.

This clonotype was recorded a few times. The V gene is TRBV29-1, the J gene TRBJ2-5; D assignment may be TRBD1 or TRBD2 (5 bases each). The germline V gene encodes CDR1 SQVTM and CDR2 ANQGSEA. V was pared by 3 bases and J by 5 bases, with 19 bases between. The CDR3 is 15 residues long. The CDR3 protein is CSVDPGPTRRETQYF. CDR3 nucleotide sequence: TGCAGCGTTGACCCGGGACCGACGAGAAGGGAGACCCAGTACTTC.

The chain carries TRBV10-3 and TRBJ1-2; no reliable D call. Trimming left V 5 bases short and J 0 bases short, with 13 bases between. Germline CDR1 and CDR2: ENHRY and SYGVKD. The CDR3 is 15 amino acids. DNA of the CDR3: TGTGCCATCAGTCCCCAGCGGATAACTAACTATGGCTACACCTTC. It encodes CAISPQRITNYGYTF.

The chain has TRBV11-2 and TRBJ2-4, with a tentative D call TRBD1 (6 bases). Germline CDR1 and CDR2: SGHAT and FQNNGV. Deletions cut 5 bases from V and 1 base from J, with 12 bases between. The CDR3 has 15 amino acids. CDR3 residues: CASSPRGFAKNIQYF. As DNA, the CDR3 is TGTGCCAGCAGCCCCAGGGGCTTTGCCAAAAACATTCAGTACTTC.

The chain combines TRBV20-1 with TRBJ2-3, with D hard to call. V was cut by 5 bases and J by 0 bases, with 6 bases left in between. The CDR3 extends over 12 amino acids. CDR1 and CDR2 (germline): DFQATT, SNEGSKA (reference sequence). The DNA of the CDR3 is TGCAGTGCTGAACAAAGCACAGATACGCAGTATTTT. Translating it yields CSAEQSTDTQYF.

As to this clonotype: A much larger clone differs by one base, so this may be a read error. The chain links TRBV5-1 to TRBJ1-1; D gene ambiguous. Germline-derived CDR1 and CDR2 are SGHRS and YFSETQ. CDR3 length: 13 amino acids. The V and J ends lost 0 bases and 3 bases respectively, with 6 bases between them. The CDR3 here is CASSLARYTEAFF. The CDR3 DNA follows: TGCGCCAGCAGCTTGGCCAGGTACACTGAAGCTTTCTTT. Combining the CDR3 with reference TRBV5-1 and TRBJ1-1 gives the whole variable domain KAGVTQTPRYLIKTRGQQVTLSCSPISGHRSVSWYQQTPGQGLQFLFEYFSETQRNKGNFPGRFSGRQFSNSRSEMNVSTLELGDSALYLCASSLARYTEAFFGQGTRLTVV.

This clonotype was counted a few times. The CDR3 nucleotides read TGCAGTGCTAGGAACAATGAGCAGTTCTTC. As protein: CSARNNEQFF. The gene calls are TRBV20-1 and TRBJ2-1; D not resolved. The length of the CDR3 is 10 residues. Looked up from germline, CDR1 is DFQATT and CDR2 is SNEGSKA (reference sequence). Trimming pared 3 bases from V and 5 bases from J, leaving 2 bases between.